This TCR beta chain is from a study of blood T cell repertoires in COVID-19. Per the original data handling: Amplification from reference gene primers served as the basis for estimated nucleated cell counts. Data came from immunoSEQ multiplex PCR; TCRdb stores just in-frame clones and leaves some out. The DNA gave D and trimming, while V, J and clone size come from that table. The table lists approximately 320,000 clones, 65% to 90% of them singletons. The V gene's germline CDR1 is SGHTA and CDR2 FQGNSA. This CDR3 has 17 amino acids. Trimming took 5 bases from V and 9 from J; bases not matched to a gene: 15.

This chain uses TRBV7-2 with TRBJ1-6; 8 bases agree with TRBD1. Sequencing input: peripheral blood. The receptor was derived from a human donor in a cohort sampled during active COVID-19. The CDR3 is CASSPGQGLALSSPLHF. CDR3 DNA sequence: TGTGCCAGCAGCCCTGGACAGGGTCTAGCGTTGAGTTCACCCCTCCACTTT.